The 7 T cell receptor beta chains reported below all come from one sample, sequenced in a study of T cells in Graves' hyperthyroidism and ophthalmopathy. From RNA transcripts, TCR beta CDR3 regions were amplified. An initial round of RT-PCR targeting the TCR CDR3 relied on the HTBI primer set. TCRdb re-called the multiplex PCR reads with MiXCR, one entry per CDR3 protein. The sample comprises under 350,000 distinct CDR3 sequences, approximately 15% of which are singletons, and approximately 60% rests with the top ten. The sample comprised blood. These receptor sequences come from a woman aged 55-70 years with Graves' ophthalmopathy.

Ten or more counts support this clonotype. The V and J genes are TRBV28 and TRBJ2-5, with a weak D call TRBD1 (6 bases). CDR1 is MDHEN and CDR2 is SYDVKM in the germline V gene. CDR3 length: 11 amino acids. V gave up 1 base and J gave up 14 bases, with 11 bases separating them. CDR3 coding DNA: TGTGCCAGCAGTTTATTAGGGGGAGTTTACTTC. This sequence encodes CASSLLGGVYF.

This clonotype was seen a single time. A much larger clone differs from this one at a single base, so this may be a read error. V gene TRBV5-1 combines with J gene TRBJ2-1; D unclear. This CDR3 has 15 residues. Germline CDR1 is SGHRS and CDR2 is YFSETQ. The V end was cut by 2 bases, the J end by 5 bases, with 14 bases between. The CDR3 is CASSFWGSPNNEQFF. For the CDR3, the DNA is TGCGCCAGCAGCTTTTGGGGTTCCCCAAACAATGAGCAGTTCTTC.

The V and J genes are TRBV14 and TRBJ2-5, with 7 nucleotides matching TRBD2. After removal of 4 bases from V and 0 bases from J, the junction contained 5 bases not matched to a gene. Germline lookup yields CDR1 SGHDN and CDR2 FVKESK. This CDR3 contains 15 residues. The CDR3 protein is CASSLPGTNQETQYF. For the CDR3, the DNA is TGTGCCAGCAGCCTGCCCGGGACTAACCAAGAGACCCAGTACTTC.

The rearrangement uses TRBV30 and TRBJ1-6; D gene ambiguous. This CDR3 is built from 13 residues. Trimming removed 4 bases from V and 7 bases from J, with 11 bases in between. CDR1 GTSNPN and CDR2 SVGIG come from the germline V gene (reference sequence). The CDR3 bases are TGTGCCTGGAACGCAGGCCACAATTCACCCCTCCACTTT. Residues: CAWNAGHNSPLHF.

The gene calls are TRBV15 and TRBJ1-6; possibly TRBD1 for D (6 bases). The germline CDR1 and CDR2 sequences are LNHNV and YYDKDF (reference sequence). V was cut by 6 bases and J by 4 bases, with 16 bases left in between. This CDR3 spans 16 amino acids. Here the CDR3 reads CATRDFWGPYNSPLHF. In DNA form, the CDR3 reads TGTGCCACCAGAGACTTCTGGGGGCCTTATAATTCACCCCTCCACTTT.

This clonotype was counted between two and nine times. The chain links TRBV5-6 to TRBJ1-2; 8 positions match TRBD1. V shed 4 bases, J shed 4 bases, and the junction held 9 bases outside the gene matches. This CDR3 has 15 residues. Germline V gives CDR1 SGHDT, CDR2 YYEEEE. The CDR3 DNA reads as TGTGCCAGCAGCCGCGACAGGGGTTCGATCTATGGCTACACCTTC. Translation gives CASSRDRGSIYGYTF.

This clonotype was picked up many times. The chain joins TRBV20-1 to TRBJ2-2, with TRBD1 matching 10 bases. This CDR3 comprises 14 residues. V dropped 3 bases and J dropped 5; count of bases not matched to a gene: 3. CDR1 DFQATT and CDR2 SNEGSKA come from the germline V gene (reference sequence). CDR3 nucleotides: TGCAGTGCTAGTGTGGGACAGGGGACCGGGGAGCTGTTTTTT. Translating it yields CSASVGQGTGELFF.